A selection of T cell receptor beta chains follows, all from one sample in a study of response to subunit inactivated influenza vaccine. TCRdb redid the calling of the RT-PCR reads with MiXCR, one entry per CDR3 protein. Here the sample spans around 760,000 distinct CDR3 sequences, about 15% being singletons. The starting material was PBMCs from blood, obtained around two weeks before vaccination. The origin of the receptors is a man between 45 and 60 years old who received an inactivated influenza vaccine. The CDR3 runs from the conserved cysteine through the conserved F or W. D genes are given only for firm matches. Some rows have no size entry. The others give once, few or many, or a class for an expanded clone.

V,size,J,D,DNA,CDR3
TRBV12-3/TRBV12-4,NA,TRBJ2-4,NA,TGTGCCAGCAGTTTAACGGGGCCAGGTGGAAACATTCAGTACTTC,CASSLTGPGGNIQYF
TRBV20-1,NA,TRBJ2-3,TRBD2,TGCAGTGCTAGTGGACTAGCGGGAGGTGGGACAGATACGCAGTATTTT,CSASGLAGGGTDTQYF
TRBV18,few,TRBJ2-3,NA,TGTGCCAGCTCACTGGACAGCCTTCGGGGCGGTACGCAGTATTTT,CASSLDSLRGGTQYF
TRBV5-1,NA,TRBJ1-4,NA,TGCGCCAGCAGCTTGGTGGTGGACACTAATGAAAAACTGTTTTTT,CASSLVVDTNEKLFF
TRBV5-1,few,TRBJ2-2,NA,TGCGCCAGCAGCTTGATTCCAGAGACCACCGGGGAGCTGTTTTTT,CASSLIPETTGELFF
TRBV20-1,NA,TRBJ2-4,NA,TGCAGTGCTAGAGTTTCGGGGGCGGACAAAAACATTCAGTACTTC,CSARVSGADKNIQYF
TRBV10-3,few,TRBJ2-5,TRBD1,TGTGCCATCAGTTACCGGGACAGACAAGAGACCCAGTACTTC,CAISYRDRQETQYF
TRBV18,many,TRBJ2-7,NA,TGTGCCAGCTCACCCTCATTCGAGCAGTACTTC,CASSPSFEQYF
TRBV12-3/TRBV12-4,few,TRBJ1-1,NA,TGTGCCAGCAGTTTATTTCCCCAGTCCACTGAAGCTTTCTTT,CASSLFPQSTEAFF
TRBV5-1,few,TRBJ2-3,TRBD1,TGCGCCAGCAGCTTGGGACAGGGTATGTCAGATACGCAGTATTTT,CASSLGQGMSDTQYF
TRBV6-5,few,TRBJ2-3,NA,TGTGCCAGCAGTTACTCGACGCTGGGAACGGATACGCAGTATTTT,CASSYSTLGTDTQYF
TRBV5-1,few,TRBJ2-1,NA,TGCGCCAGCAGCTTGGATATCGGCTCCTACAATGAGCAGTTCTTC,CASSLDIGSYNEQFF
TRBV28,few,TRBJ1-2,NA,TGTGCCAGCAGTCTGGGGGGGCGGGTTAACTATGGCTACACCTTC,CASSLGGRVNYGYTF
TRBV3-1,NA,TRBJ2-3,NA,TGTGCCAGCAGCCAAGGTCTGGGAGTAGATACGCAGTATTTT,CASSQGLGVDTQYF
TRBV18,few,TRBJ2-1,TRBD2,TGTGCCAGCTCGCCGAAGACTAGCGGGAGGGCCGGGGATGAGCAGTTCTTC,CASSPKTSGRAGDEQFF
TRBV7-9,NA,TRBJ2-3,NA,TGTGCCAGCAGCCGAACCAGGGGAAGCACAGATACGCAGTATTTT,CASSRTRGSTDTQYF
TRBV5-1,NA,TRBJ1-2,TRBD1,TGCGCCAGCAGCCCCCGGACAGGGGATGGCTACACCTTC,CASSPRTGDGYTF
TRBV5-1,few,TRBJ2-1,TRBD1,TGCGCCAGCAGCTTGGCAGGACAGGTGGGCAATGAGCAGTTCTTC,CASSLAGQVGNEQFF
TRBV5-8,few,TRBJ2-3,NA,TGTGCCAGCACCAGACTAGGAGGGGCCGATACGCAGTATTTT,CASTRLGGADTQYF
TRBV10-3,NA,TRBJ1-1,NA,TGTGCCATCAGTGAGAAGGGCTTGAACACTGAAGCTTTCTTT,CAISEKGLNTEAFF
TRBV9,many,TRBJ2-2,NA,TGTGCCAGCAGCGTTAGGACGACCACCGGGGAGCTGTTTTTT,CASSVRTTTGELFF
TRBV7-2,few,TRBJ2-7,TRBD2,TGTGCCAGCAGCTTGGCTAGCGGGAGGGTATACGAGCAGTACTTC,CASSLASGRVYEQYF
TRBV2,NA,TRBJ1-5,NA,TGTGCCAGCAGTGTTGGTCGTGAGGCCCAGCATTTT,CASSVGREAQHF
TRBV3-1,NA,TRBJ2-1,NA,TGTGCCAGCAGCCACCCGGACAATGAGCAGTTCTTC,CASSHPDNEQFF
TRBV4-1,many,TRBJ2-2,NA,TGCGCCAGCAGCCAAAGGACTACGAACACCGGGGAGCTGTTTTTT,CASSQRTTNTGELFF
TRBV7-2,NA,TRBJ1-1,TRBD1,TGTGCCAGCAGACGCGGACAGGACGTCCGCACTGAAGCTTTCTTT,CASRRGQDVRTEAFF
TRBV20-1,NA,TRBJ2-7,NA,TGCAGTGCTAGAGAGCTTGGAACCTACGAGCAGTACTTC,CSARELGTYEQYF
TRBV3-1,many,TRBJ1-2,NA,TGTGCCAGCAGCCAACGCCGGGATAACTATGGCTACACCTTC,CASSQRRDNYGYTF
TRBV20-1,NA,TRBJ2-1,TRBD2,TGCAGTGCTAGAGACCCACTAGCGGGGCAGGGTGAGCAGTTCTTC,CSARDPLAGQGEQFF
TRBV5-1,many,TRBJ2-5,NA,TGCGCCAGCAGCCCCGACGGGGCCAGACAGGAGACCCAGTACTTC,CASSPDGARQETQYF
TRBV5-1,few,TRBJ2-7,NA,TGCGCCAGCAGCCCGAGAGGGACGGAAACCTACGAGCAGTACTTC,CASSPRGTETYEQYF
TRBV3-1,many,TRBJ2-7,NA,TGTGCCAGCAGCCAAGGGACGTTCTCCTACGAGCAGTACTTC,CASSQGTFSYEQYF
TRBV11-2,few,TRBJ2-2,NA,TGTGCCAGCAGCTTAGATAGGTCAACTGTTAGGAACACCGGGGAGCTGTTTTTT,CASSLDRSTVRNTGELFF
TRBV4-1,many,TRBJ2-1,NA,TGCGCCAGCAGCCAAGAGATAGTTAGCCTGTATGAGCAGTTCTTC,CASSQEIVSLYEQFF
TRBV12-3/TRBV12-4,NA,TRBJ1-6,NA,TGTGCCAGCAGCTTACACCTCTATAATTCACCCCTCCACTTT,CASSLHLYNSPLHF
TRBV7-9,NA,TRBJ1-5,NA,TGTGCCAGCAGCACTGAGAATCAGCCCCAGCATTTT,CASSTENQPQHF
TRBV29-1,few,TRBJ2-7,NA,TGCAGCGTGAGGCCTCGTACGGACGCCTACGAGCAGTACTTC,CSVRPRTDAYEQYF
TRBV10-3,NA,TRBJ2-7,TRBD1,TGTGCCATCAGATCCACAGGGGGAGTCTACGAGCAGTACTTC,CAIRSTGGVYEQYF
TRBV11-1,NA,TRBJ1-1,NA,TGTGCCAGCAGCTATCAATTGGGGAACACTGAAGCTTTCTTT,CASSYQLGNTEAFF
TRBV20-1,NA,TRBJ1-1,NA,TGCAGTGCTAGACAGGGGTTGAACACTGAAGCTTTCTTT,CSARQGLNTEAFF
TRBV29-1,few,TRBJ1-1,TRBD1,TGCAGCGGCAACAGGGGGATGAACACTGAAGCTTTCTTT,CSGNRGMNTEAFF